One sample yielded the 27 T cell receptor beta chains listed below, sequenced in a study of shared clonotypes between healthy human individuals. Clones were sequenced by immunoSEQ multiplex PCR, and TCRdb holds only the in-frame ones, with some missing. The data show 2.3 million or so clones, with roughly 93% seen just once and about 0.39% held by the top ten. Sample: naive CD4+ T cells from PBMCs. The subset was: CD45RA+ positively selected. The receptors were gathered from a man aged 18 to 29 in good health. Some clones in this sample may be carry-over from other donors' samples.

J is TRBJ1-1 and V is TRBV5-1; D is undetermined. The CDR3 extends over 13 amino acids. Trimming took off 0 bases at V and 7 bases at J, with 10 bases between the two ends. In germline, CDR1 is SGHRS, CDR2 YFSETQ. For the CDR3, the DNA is TGCGCCAGCAGCTTGGCGGTGACCGGTGAAGCTTTCTTT. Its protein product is CASSLAVTGEAFF.

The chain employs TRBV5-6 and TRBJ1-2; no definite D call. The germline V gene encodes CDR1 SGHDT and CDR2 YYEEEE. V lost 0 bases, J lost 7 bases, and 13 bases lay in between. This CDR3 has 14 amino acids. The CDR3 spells CASSLVQRMGGYTF. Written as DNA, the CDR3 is TGTGCCAGCAGCTTGGTTCAGCGAATGGGTGGCTACACCTTC.

CDR3 coding DNA: TGTGCCAGCGCGCCGAGGGGAGTAGGAGATACGCAGTATTTT. This codes for CASAPRGVGDTQYF. V is TRBV7-9 and J is TRBJ2-3; D may correspond to TRBD1 or TRBD2 (5 bases each). The germline V gene has CDR1 SEHNR and CDR2 FQNEAQ (reference sequence). CDR3 length: 14 residues. The V and J ends lost 8 bases and 5 bases respectively, with 17 bases between them.

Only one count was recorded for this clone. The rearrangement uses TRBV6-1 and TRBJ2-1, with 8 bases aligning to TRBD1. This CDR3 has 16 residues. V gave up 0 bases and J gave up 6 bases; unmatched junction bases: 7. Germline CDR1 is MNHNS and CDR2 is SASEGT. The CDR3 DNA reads TGTGCCAGCAGTGAAGCGGGGTCAGGGGGCCGCAATGAGCAGTTCTTC. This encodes CASSEAGSGGRNEQFF.

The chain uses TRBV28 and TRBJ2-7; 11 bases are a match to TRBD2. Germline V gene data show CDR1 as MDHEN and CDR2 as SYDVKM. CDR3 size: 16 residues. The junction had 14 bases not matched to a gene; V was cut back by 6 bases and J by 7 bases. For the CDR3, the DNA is TGTGCCAGCAGCCCCGCCCGCACTAGCGGGAGTGGGGAGCAGTACTTC. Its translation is CASSPARTSGSGEQYF.

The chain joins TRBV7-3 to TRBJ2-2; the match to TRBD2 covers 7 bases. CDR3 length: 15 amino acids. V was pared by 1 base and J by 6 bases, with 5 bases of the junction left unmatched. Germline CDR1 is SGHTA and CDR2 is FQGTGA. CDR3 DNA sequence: TGTGCCAGCAGCTTAATGTCTAGCGGTGCCGGGGAGCTGTTTTTT. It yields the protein CASSLMSSGAGELFF.

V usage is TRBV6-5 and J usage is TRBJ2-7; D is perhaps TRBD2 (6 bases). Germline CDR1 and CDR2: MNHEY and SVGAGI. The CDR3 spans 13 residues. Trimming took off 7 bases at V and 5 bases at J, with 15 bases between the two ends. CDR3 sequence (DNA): TGTGCCAGCATGGTGACGGCGGGGAACGAGCAGTACTTC. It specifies CASMVTAGNEQYF.

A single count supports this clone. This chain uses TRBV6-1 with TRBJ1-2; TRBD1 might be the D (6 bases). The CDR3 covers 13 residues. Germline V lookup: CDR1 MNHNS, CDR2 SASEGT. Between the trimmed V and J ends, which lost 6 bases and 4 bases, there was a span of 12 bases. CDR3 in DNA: TGTGCCAGCAGAGAGGGGGGTAGCTATGGCTACACCTTC. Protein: CASREGGSYGYTF.

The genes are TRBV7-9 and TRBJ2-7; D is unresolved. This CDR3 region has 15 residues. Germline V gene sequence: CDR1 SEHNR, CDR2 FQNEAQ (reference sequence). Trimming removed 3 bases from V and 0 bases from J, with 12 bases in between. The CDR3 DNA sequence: TGTGCCAGCAGCTTCGGCGCCCTGAGCTCCTACGAGCAGTACTTC. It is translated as CASSFGALSSYEQYF.

CDR3 bases: TGTGCCAGCAGCGGGCGCGGGCAGGGGGCCGGTGGCTACACCTTC. Protein sequence: CASSGRGQGAGGYTF. The chain joins TRBV28 to TRBJ1-2; 8 positions agree with TRBD1. The CDR3 length is 15 residues. The junction had 13 bases not matched to a gene; V was cut back by 6 bases and J by 7 bases. Germline V CDR1 and CDR2: MDHEN, SYDVKM.

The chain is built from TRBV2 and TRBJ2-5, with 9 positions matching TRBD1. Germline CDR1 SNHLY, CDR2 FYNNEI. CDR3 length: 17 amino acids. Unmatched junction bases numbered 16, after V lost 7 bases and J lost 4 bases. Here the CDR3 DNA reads TGTGCCAGCAAGAGCCAAGGGACAGGGAGAAGGTCAGAGACCCAGTACTTC. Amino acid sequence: CASKSQGTGRRSETQYF. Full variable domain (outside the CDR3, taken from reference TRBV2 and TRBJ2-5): EPEVTQTPSHQVTQMGQEVILRCVPISNHLYFYWYRQILGQKVEFLVSFYNNEISEKSEIFDDQFSVERPDGSNFTLKIRSTKLEDSAMYFCASKSQGTGRRSETQYFGPGTRLLVL.

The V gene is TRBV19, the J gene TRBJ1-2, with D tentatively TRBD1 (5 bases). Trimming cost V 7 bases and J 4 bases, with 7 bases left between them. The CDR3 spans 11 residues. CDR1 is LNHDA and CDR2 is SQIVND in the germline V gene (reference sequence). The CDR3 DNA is TGTGCCAGTATAGGGACCTATGGCTACACCTTC. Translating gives CASIGTYGYTF.

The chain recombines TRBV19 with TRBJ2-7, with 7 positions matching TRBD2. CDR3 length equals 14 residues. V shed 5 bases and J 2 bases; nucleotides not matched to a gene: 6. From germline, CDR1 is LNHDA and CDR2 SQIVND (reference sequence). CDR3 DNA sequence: TGTGCCAGTAGTCTCACAGCGGGAACCTACGAGCAGTACTTC. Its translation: CASSLTAGTYEQYF.

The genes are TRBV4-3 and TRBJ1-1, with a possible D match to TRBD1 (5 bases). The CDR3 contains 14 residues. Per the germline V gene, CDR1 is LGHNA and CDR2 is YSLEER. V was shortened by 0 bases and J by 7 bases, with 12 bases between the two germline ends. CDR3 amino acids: CASSQDYTGIEAFF. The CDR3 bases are TGCGCCAGCAGCCAAGACTATACAGGAATTGAAGCTTTCTTT.

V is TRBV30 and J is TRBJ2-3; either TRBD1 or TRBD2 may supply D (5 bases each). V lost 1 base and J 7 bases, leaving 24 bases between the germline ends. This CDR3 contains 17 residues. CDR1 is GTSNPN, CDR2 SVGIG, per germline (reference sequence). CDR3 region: CAWSGNPGTREPYTQYF. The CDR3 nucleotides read TGTGCCTGGAGTGGGAACCCCGGGACCCGGGAACCATATACGCAGTATTTT. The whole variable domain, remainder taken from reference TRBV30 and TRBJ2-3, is SQTIHQWPATLVQPVGSPLSLECTVEGTSNPNLYWYRQAAGRGLQLLFYSVGIGQISSEVPQNLSASRPQDRQFILSSKKLLLSDSGFYLCAWSGNPGTREPYTQYFGPGTRLTVL.

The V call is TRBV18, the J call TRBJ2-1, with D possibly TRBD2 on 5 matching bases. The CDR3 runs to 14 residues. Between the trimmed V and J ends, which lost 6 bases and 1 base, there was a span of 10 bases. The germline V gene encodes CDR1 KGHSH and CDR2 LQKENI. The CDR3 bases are TGTGCCAGCTCCCAACTAGTATCCTACAATGAGCAGTTCTTC. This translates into CASSQLVSYNEQFF. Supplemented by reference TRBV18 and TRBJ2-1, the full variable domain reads NAGVMQNPRHLVRRRGQEARLRCSPMKGHSHVYWYRQLPEEGLKFMVYLQKENIIDESGMPKERFSAEFPKEGPSILRIQQVVRGDSAAYFCASSQLVSYNEQFFGPGTRLTVL.

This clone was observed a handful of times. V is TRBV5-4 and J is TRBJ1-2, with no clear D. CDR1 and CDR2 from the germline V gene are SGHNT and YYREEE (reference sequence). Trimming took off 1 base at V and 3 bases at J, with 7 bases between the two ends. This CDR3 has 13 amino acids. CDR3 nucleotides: TGTGCCAGCAGCTTGAGGGTAGACTATGGCTACACCTTC. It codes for CASSLRVDYGYTF.

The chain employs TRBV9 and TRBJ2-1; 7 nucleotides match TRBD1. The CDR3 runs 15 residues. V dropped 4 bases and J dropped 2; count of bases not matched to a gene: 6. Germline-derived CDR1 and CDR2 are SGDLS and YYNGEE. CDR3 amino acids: CASSPQGVPYNEQFF. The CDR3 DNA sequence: TGTGCCAGCAGCCCCCAGGGGGTCCCCTACAATGAGCAGTTCTTC.

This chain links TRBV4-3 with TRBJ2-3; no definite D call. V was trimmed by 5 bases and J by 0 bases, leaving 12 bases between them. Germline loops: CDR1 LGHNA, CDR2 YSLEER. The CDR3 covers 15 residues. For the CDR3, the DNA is TGCGCCAGCAGCTGGCAGAGAACTAGCACAGATACGCAGTATTTT. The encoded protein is CASSWQRTSTDTQYF.

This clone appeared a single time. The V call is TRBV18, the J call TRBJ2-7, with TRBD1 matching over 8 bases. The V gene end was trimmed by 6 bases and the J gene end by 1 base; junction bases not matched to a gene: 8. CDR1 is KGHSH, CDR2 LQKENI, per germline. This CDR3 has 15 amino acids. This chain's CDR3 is CASSPTGAPSYEQYF. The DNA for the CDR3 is TGTGCCAGCTCCCCGACAGGGGCCCCTTCCTACGAGCAGTACTTC.

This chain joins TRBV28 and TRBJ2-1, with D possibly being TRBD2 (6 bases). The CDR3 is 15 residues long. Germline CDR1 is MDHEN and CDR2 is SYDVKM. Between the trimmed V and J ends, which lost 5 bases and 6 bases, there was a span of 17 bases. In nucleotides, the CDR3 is TGTGCCAGCAGTGGAGCCGGGACTCCCGTCAATGAGCAGTTCTTC. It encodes CASSGAGTPVNEQFF.

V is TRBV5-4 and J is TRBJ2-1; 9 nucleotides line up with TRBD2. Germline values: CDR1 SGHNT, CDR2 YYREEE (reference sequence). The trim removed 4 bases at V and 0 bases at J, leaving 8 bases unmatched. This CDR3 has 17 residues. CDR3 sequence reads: CASSKASGDSSYNEQFF. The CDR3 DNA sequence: TGTGCCAGCAGCAAGGCTAGCGGGGACAGCTCCTACAATGAGCAGTTCTTC.

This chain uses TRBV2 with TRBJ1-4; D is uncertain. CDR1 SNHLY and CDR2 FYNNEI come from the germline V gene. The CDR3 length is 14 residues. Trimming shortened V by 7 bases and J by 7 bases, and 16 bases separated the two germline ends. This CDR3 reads CASMGKTGSEKLFF. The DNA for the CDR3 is TGTGCCAGCATGGGGAAGACCGGGTCTGAAAAACTGTTTTTT.

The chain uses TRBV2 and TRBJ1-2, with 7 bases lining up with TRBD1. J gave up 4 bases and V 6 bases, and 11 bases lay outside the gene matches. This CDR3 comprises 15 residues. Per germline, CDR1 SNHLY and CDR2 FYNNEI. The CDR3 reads CASSDHPGTAYGYTF. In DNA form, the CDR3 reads TGTGCCAGCAGCGACCACCCTGGGACAGCCTATGGCTACACCTTC.

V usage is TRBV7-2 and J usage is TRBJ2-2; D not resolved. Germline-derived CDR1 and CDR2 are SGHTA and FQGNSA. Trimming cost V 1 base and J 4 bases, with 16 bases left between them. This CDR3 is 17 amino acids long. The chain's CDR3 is CASSLDWRGVITGELFF. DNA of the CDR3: TGTGCCAGCAGCTTAGACTGGCGCGGAGTAATCACCGGGGAGCTGTTTTTT.

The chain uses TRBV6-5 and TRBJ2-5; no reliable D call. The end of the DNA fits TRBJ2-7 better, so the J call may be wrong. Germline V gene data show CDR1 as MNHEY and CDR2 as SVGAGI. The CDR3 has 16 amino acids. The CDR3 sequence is CASSYSTWQSSYEQYF. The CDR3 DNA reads TGTGCCAGCAGTTACTCGACCTGGCAGAGCTCCTACGAGCAGTACTTC.

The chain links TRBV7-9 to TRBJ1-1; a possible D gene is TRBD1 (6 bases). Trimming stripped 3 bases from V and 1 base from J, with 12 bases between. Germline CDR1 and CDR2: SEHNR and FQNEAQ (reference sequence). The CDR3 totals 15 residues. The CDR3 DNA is TGTGCCAGCAGCTTTATCCCGACAGGGAACACTGAAGCTTTCTTT. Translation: CASSFIPTGNTEAFF. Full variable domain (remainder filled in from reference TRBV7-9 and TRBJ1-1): DTGVSQNPRHKITKRGQNVTFRCDPISEHNRLYWYRQTLGQGPEFLTYFQNEAQLEKSRLLSDRFSAERPKGSFSTLEIQRTEQGDSAMYLCASSFIPTGNTEAFFGQGTRLTVV.